This T cell receptor (beta chain) was sequenced during a study of PD-1 blockade in classical Hodgkin lymphoma. Notes on the study in general: Those achieving complete response showed baseline diversity like newly diagnosed patients.

This CDR3 has 22 amino acids. The germline V gene encodes CDR1 LGHNT and CDR2 FRNRAP. V shed 0 bases and J shed 0 bases, with 27 bases lying between them. Concerning this clone itself: As yet, its antigen is unknown.

The time point denotes: cycle 4 day 1 (C4D1), after five to seven weeks of nivolumab. Every one of the patients relapsed after autologous stem cell transplantation (brentuximab vedotin exposure was variable). Method: immunoSEQ multiplex PCR; TCRdb's copy keeps in-frame clones and lacks some. This sample has tens of thousands of clones, with less than 95% found just once. Source: peripheral blood mononuclear cells (PBMCs), taken before the fourth cycle of nivolumab. This clonotype was obtained from a human donor with classical Hodgkin lymphoma. The chain couples TRBV12-5 to TRBJ1-5; TRBD1 is a possible D gene (5 bases). CDR3 amino acids: CASGLVSKRQGQELYSNQPQHF. CDR3 nucleotides: TGTGCTAGTGGTTTGGTATCCAAGCGTCAGGGTCAGGAGTTGTATAGCAATCAGCCCCAGCATTTT.